This T cell receptor beta chain is drawn from a study of cytomegalovirus exposure and HLA in healthy donors (dated by TCRdb to between 2016 and 2019). A note on the overall study: An earlier analysis of 550 to 700 of the donors reported roughly 270 Gb of sequence data and 117 million unique TCR beta sequences from about 179 million T cells. An early release covering roughly 600 HLA-typed donors comprised about 320 gigabases of sequencing data and around 85 million unique TCR sequences. Of the roughly 400 genotyped donors, approximately 82% fell in the genetic ancestry cluster associated with self-reported Caucasian donors. The study aimed to test whether signatures of past pathogen exposure could be identified by cataloging public T cell receptors. Using immunosequencing, the study profiled T cell repertoires from about 610 subjects and related those repertoires to cytomegalovirus serostatus. Along with the approximately 650-subject first cohort, a separate validation cohort of over a hundred different subjects was used. To predict cytomegalovirus infection status, the study brought together high-throughput TCR immunosequencing, statistical association of individual TCRs with disease status, and machine learning. To study patterns of TCR occurrence, a later analysis re-analyzed previously published TCR beta repertoires from 666 donors and added high-resolution HLA genotyping. In the later analysis, no new phenotypic data were used to find candidate immune exposures; instead, reliance was placed on TCR beta sequences and their occurrence across donors. An earlier analysis of around 540 of the donors applied high-throughput TCR beta sequencing to assess whether each TCR beta V gene segment acted as functional or pseudogenic. Donor age, sex, ethnicity and CMV serostatus were collected together with the repertoire data. A later genetic analysis took genome-wide SNP genotypes for about three fifths of the roughly 670 donors and used that subset as a discovery cohort. All discovery cohort repertoires had been generated on a single sequencing platform. Class I and class II HLA loci were covered by the typing at four-digit resolution. Typing coverage differed by locus: A, B, C, DRB1 and DQB1 were typed in about 629-640 donors, DQA1 in about 500, DPA1 in around 600, and DPB1 in around 440. Because of strong linkage in the cohort, roughly five DR-DQ haplotypes were treated as single units for association and clustering. Among about 400 genotyped donors of the cohort, an average of approximately 220,000 unique TCR beta nucleotide sequences was sequenced per donor, of which about 19% were non-productive.

The cohort comprised fewer than 750 healthy bone marrow donors. Cohort members were all nominally healthy when sampled, although unrecorded immune exposures were likely present. The donor tested CMV seropositive and was one of the 289 seropositive cohort members. Each donor provided a peripheral blood sample, and peripheral blood mononuclear cells were used for TCR beta sequencing. The Qiagen DNeasy Blood Extraction Kit was used to extract genomic DNA from the blood cell samples. Library prep was done by the immunoSEQ multiplex PCR assay. For the multiplex PCR, a mixture combining 60 forward primers for TCR Vbeta segments and 13 reverse primers for TCR Jbeta segments was used. The CDR3 region of rearranged TCR beta genes was amplified from genomic DNA by a multiplex PCR assay. The Illumina HiSeq System was used to sequence the amplified TCR beta libraries as 87-base-pair reads. Turning to the authors' computational methods: In a later analysis, some 80 million unique TCR beta chains were counted across the roughly 610 repertoires, and roughly 11 million of these chains were shared by at least two donors. Raw reads were error-corrected and collapsed into unique sequences with a nearest-neighbor algorithm that merged closely related sequences to remove PCR and sequencing errors. To assign V, D and J gene segments, CDR3 sequences were aligned to IMGT reference sequences. Each retained sequence needed at least a six-nucleotide match to both a V gene segment and a J gene segment. A rearrangement was called productive if the CDR3 had no stop codons and remained in frame with V and J, and every other rearrangement was called non-productive. Following IMGT convention, CDR3 was defined as the stretch from the second conserved V-encoded cysteine up to the conserved J-encoded phenylalanine. The earlier analysis of fewer than 700 of the donors excluded sequences that lacked an unambiguous match to a single V gene segment. In an earlier analysis of some 590 of the donors, V segments were called functional above 56.7% productive rearrangements and were called segregating when the between-donor standard deviation exceeded 5%. A statistical classification framework was built for diagnosing cytomegalovirus status from the catalog of TCR beta chain sequences. A later analysis assigned V and J genes by comparing TCR nucleotide sequences with IMGT/GENE-DB human TR gene sequences. In a later analysis, CDR3 sequences and most-parsimonious VDJ recombination scenarios were assigned using the TCRdist pipeline. A later analysis defined each TCR beta chain by its CDR3 amino acid sequence plus V-gene family, and excluded reads lacking a unique V-gene family. To address suspected cross-contamination and a sequencing artifact, a later analysis removed roughly 640 highly shared, low-generation-probability nucleotide sequences. In a later analysis, a clonal expansion index was calculated for each public chain from normalized within-repertoire ranks of inferred template counts. In a later analysis, generation probabilities were computed using a VDJ recombination model fitted to out-of-frame rearrangements, and the results were checked against IGoR. Hypergeometric tests were used in a later analysis to score TCR-TCR, TCR-HLA and TCR-CMV co-occurrence, with a repertoire-size bias correction applied to the TCR pairs. A later analysis estimated false discovery rates by permuting HLA or CMV assignments 20 times. In a later analysis, co-occurring TCRs were grouped using DBSCAN, with TCRdist sequence similarity added in when clustering inside HLA-allele-positive subsets. Repertoires with fewer than 30,000 or more than 120,000 public chains were left out of co-occurrence clustering, as were about 5 repertoires with anomalous nucleotide sharing. TCRdb took over this immuneACCESS table, retaining in-frame rearrangements with V and J assigned. Such tables are incomplete; in checked studies, under half of the missing clones stem from an unresolved V gene, and the remainder is unexplained. That table furnishes V, J and clone size, whereas the DNA furnished D and trimming. The sample table contains approximately 64,000 clones; only one count was recorded for over 75% of them. The top ten clonotypes cover about 5% of the sample.

What the work shows at the level of the full study, not this receptor alone: Strong co-occurrence of HLA alleles, especially DR and DQ, made assigning TCR associations to individual alleles difficult. It was suggested by the authors that the approach could potentially be generalized to other disease states and immunological phenotypes. The cohort was sequenced for TCR beta chains only, and without alpha or paired-chain data the features that could be detected were limited. Presence/absence analyses assumed roughly uniform sequencing depth across donors, an assumption that may not hold. The only immune exposure information available for the cohort was CMV serostatus. Linkage disequilibrium might explain the correlated functional status among segregating V segments, but an unknown experimental factor could not be ruled out. In a later analysis, most CMV-associated TCR beta chains were found to appear HLA-restricted, with HLA associations seemingly driven largely by CMV exposure. A cluster of highly shared sequence variants was judged likely to be a technical artifact of the sequencing pipeline. A further reported finding was that TCR beta sequences accurately predicted the HLA-A and HLA-B alleles for most subjects in the first cohort. In a later analysis, some 18,000 TCR beta sequences were associated with specific HLA alleles at a false discovery rate of 0.05. A total of 150 or so TCR beta chains were listed by the study as associated with cytomegalovirus. In an earlier analysis of approximately 590 of the donors, most TCR beta V segments appeared in productive rearrangements about 87% or about 30% of the time, broadly matching IMGT annotations. Because counts were too low, about 18 rarely observed V segments, including chromosome 9 orphons, were excluded from the earlier analysis of fewer than 650 of the donors. Because the 87-base-pair reads could not distinguish some IMGT-functional V segments, including TRBV6-2 and TRBV6-3, those segments were excluded. The classifier was reported to diagnose cytomegalovirus status with high specificity and sensitivity in both the original and validation cohorts. According to a later analysis, TCR association rates differed among HLA loci, with DRB1 alleles showing the most associated TCRs and HLA-C alleles showing the fewest. Because HLA typing was unavailable for some donors at each locus, only the typed subset was used in association tests. In a later analysis, several top co-occurrence clusters were reported to appear linked to parvovirus B19, influenza, CMV and Epstein-Barr virus. A later genetic analysis reported fewer N-insertions in productive TCRs among donors in an Asian-associated ancestry cluster than the roughly 700-donor mean. Most TCR sequences were observed very rarely across donors, whereas some public TCRs were present in many individuals. A later genetic analysis associated a missense DCLRE1C variant with V-gene and J-gene trimming of TCR beta chains, and an independent cohort replicated the association. In a later analysis, HLA-associated TCR beta chains were found to be more clonally expanded and to have lower generation probabilities than equally common non-associated chains. In vitro tests confirmed that a few of the cytomegalovirus-associated TCR beta chains recognize cytomegalovirus antigens.

For this clone: Its antigen is not yet known. Nothing much larger sits one base from this clone, and base qualities are not available.

CDR1 and CDR2, per the germline V gene (reference sequence), are MNHEY and SMNVEV. The CDR3 starts with the cysteine, ends with the phenylalanine, and has 19 residues. The DNA shown is the 57-base CDR3, in frame from base 1. V is reduced by 2 bases and J by 6 bases, leaving a spacing of 29 bases between them. The source material was PBMCs. The rearrangement combines TRBV27 with TRBJ2-7; the D gene is perhaps TRBD2, on 6 matching bases. The receptor was derived from a male donor in good health and CMV-seropositive. The DNA sequence is TGTGCCAGCAGTTTAGTTCGGGCAGGGTATTTTCCAGCGCGGGGCGAGCAGTACTTC. It codes for CASSLVRAGYFPARGEQYF.